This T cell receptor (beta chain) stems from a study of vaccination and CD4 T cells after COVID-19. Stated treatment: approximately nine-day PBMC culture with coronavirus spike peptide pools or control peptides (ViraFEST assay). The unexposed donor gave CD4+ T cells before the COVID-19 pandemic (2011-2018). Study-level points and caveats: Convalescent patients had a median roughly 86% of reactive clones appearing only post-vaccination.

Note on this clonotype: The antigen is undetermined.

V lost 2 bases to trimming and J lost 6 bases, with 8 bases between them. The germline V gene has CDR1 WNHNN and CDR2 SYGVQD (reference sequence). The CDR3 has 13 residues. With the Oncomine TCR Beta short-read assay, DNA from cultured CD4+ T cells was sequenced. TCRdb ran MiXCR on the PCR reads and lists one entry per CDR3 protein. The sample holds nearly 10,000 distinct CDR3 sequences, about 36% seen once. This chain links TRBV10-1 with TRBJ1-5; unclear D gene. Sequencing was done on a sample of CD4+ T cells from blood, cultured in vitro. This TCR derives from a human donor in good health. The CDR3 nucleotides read TGCGCCAGCAGTGAGGGTGGGCCTCAGCCCCAGCATTTT. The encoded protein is CASSEGGPQPQHF.